The 26 T cell receptor beta chains reported below all come from one sample, sequenced in a study of T cell responses to AZD1222 COVID-19 vaccine. The assay was immunoSEQ multiplex PCR, and TCRdb's table has in-frame clones only and misses some. The sample shows about 90,000 clones, more than 75% of them seen only once. Material: peripheral blood, obtained on day 0 of MenACWY control vaccination. Source of these receptors: an adult in good health.

The chain joins TRBV5-1 to TRBJ1-1; D possibly corresponds to TRBD1 (6 bases). Germline CDR1 and CDR2: SGHRS and YFSETQ. This CDR3 spans 12 amino acids. V was trimmed by 4 bases and J by 3 bases, leaving 7 bases between them. DNA for the CDR3: TGCGCCAGCAGCCGACAGGACACTGAAGCTTTCTTT. Translated, it gives CASSRQDTEAFF.

The chain has TRBV10-3 and TRBJ1-4; 9 bases are a match to TRBD1. J was trimmed by 0 bases and V by 0 bases; bases with no gene match: 5. CDR1 is ENHRY and CDR2 is SYGVKD in the germline V gene. This CDR3 is 18 amino acids long. CDR3 DNA: TGTGCCATCAGTGAGTCCCCGGGACAGGGCCCAACTAATGAAAAACTGTTTTTT. This encodes CAISESPGQGPTNEKLFF.

The chain combines TRBV5-1 with TRBJ2-7; D unresolved. The ends were cut back, 4 bases at V and 5 bases at J, with 10 bases in the middle. Per the germline V gene, CDR1 is SGHRS and CDR2 is YFSETQ. The CDR3 extends over 12 amino acids. Here the CDR3 reads CASSGGEDEQYF. The DNA for the CDR3 is TGCGCCAGCAGCGGCGGAGAGGACGAGCAGTACTTC.

The J gene is TRBJ2-1, the V gene TRBV5-8, with D perhaps matching TRBD1 (6 bases). Germline V gene lookup returns CDR1 SGHTS and CDR2 YDEGEE. The CDR3 extends over 16 amino acids. V shed 4 bases and J shed 0 bases, with 14 bases lying between them. This chain's CDR3 is CASSPTGQSSYNEQFF. CDR3 bases: TGTGCCAGCAGCCCAACTGGACAGAGCTCCTACAATGAGCAGTTCTTC.

The count of this clone is one. V gene TRBV11-2 combines with J gene TRBJ1-1, with D hard to call. With 3 bases removed from V and 6 bases from J, the gap between germline ends came to 14 bases. Per germline, CDR1 SGHAT and CDR2 FQNNGV. This CDR3 has 14 residues. CDR3 in DNA: TGTGCCAGCAGCTTGGTCCAGAGAGACGCTGAAGCTTTCTTT. Protein: CASSLVQRDAEAFF.

The chain couples TRBV19 to TRBJ2-7; no clear D gene. This CDR3 region has 13 residues. The V end was cut by 1 base, the J end by 6 bases, with 10 bases between. The V gene's germline CDR1 is LNHDA and CDR2 SQIVND (reference sequence). CDR3 nucleotide sequence: TGTGCCAGTAGTATAGGGACGTACAGCGAGCAGTACTTC. This encodes CASSIGTYSEQYF.

The chain combines TRBV6-2 or TRBV6-3 with TRBJ1-6; 8 bases are shared with TRBD1. Losses at the gene ends were 6 bases for V and 9 bases for J; bases not matched to a gene: 10. From germline, CDR1 is MNHEY and CDR2 SVGEGT. This CDR3 is 15 amino acids long. CDR3 DNA sequence: TGTGCCAGCAGCCCTGGACAGGGAAGAGCTTCACCCCTCCACTTT. It is translated as CASSPGQGRASPLHF.

This chain uses TRBV14 with TRBJ2-2; weak D call: TRBD2 (6 bases). The germline CDR1 and CDR2 sequences are SGHDN and FVKESK. V was trimmed by 3 bases and J by 5 bases, leaving 13 bases between them. CDR3 size: 15 residues. CDR3 amino acids: CASSHIQGGTGELFF. The CDR3 coding sequence is TGTGCCAGCAGCCATATCCAGGGAGGTACCGGGGAGCTGTTTTTT.

The chain recombines TRBV7-2 with TRBJ1-1; weak D call: TRBD1 (6 bases). The CDR3 covers 16 residues. Germline values: CDR1 SGHTA, CDR2 FQGNSA. The V end lost 1 base, the J end lost 5 bases, and 17 bases lay between the germline ends. In DNA, the CDR3 is TGTGCCAGCAGCTTAGGTGGGGGCAGGGGAAAGACTGAAGCTTTCTTT. Translated, it gives CASSLGGGRGKTEAFF.

This chain joins TRBV28 and TRBJ1-2, with D hard to call. Germline V gene data show CDR1 as MDHEN and CDR2 as SYDVKM. The CDR3 has 13 residues. V lost 5 bases and J 5 bases, leaving 12 bases between the germline ends. In DNA, the CDR3 is TGTGCCAGCAGTAGGGCAGAAATATATGGCTACACCTTC. This sequence encodes CASSRAEIYGYTF.

The rearrangement uses TRBV5-5 and TRBJ1-1, with D possibly TRBD1 on 5 matching bases. V lost 2 bases and J 0 bases, leaving 14 bases between the germline ends. CDR1 and CDR2 (germline): SGHKS, YYEKEE (reference sequence). The CDR3 contains 16 residues. CDR3 sequence (DNA): TGTGCCAGCAGCTTCCCAGGGCATTCCATGAACACTGAAGCTTTCTTT. Translating it yields CASSFPGHSMNTEAFF. Variable domain in full (rest from reference TRBV5-5 and TRBJ1-1): DAGVTQSPTHLIKTRGQQVTLRCSPISGHKSVSWYQQVLGQGPQFIFQYYEKEERGRGNFPDRFSARQFPNYSSELNVNALLLGDSALYLCASSFPGHSMNTEAFFGQGTRLTVV.

This chain links TRBV2 with TRBJ1-4; D call uncertain. Trimming pared 4 bases from V and 6 bases from J, leaving 6 bases between. The CDR3 length is 12 residues. CDR1 SNHLY and CDR2 FYNNEI come from the germline V gene. The CDR3 loop is CASSADDEKLFF. The CDR3 nucleotides are TGTGCCAGCAGTGCGGATGATGAAAAACTGTTTTTT.

The gene calls are TRBV7-2 and TRBJ2-1; D is ambiguous. Germline lookup yields CDR1 SGHTA and CDR2 FQGNSA. V lost 1 base to trimming and J lost 8 bases, with 12 bases between them. This CDR3 is built from 14 residues. Here the CDR3 reads CASSLGPAQDEQFF. The CDR3 coding sequence is TGTGCCAGCAGCTTAGGGCCGGCGCAGGATGAGCAGTTCTTC.

This clone was detected once. V and J are TRBV20-1 and TRBJ1-2, with a possible D match to TRBD1 (5 bases). Germline V gene sequence: CDR1 DFQATT, CDR2 SNEGSKA (reference sequence). V lost 5 bases and J lost 8, with 9 bases in between. The CDR3 extends over 10 amino acids. CDR3 region: CSAFGTGYTF. The CDR3 DNA follows: TGCAGTGCTTTTGGGACCGGCTACACCTTC.

This rearrangement joins TRBV9 to TRBJ2-1; 9 bases fit TRBD2. CDR1 and CDR2 (germline): SGDLS, YYNGEE. The ends lost 2 bases at V and 7 bases at J; junction bases unmatched: 4. This CDR3 contains 14 residues. The DNA for the CDR3 is TGTGCCAGCAGCGTGATAGCGGGAGATAATGAGCAGTTCTTC. Amino acids: CASSVIAGDNEQFF.

This clone has just one count. The J gene is TRBJ2-5, the V gene TRBV7-8; 10 bases agree with TRBD1. Germline lookup yields CDR1 SGHVS and CDR2 FQNEAQ. Losses at the gene ends were 3 bases for V and 4 bases for J; bases not matched to a gene: 2. This CDR3 has 14 residues. The CDR3 DNA sequence: TGTGCCAGCAGCTTCCGGGACAGGGGAGAGACCCAGTACTTC. This translates into CASSFRDRGETQYF. Full variable domain (remainder filled in from reference TRBV7-8 and TRBJ2-5): GAGVSQSPRYKVAKRGQDVALRCDPISGHVSLFWYQQALGQGPEFLTYFQNEAQLDKSGLPSDRFFAERPEGSVSTLKIQRTQQEDSAVYLCASSFRDRGETQYFGPGTRLLVL.

This clone was detected only once. CDR3 sequence reads: CASGPSGRPYNEQFF. DNA of the CDR3: TGTGCCAGCGGGCCTAGCGGGAGACCCTACAATGAGCAGTTCTTC. The gene calls are TRBV14 and TRBJ2-1; 10 bases match TRBD2. The CDR3 contains 15 residues. Germline V gene sequence: CDR1 SGHDN, CDR2 FVKESK. V gave up 8 bases and J gave up 2 bases; unmatched junction bases: 6. Looking up the rest from reference TRBV14 and TRBJ2-1 gives the full variable domain: EAGVTQFPSHSVIEKGQTVTLRCDPISGHDNLYWYRRVMGKEIKFLLHFVKESKQDESGMPNNRFLAERTGGTYSTLKVQPAELEDSGVYFCASGPSGRPYNEQFFGPGTRLTVL.

The chain uses TRBV5-1 and TRBJ2-7; 8 nucleotides agree with TRBD1. Trimming took 1 base from V and 3 from J; bases not matched to a gene: 9. CDR3 size: 16 residues. CDR1 is SGHRS and CDR2 is YFSETQ in the germline V gene. The CDR3 spells CASSLSPGQGGYEQYF. The CDR3 DNA reads as TGCGCCAGCAGCTTGAGTCCCGGACAGGGCGGCTACGAGCAGTACTTC.

This sequence joins TRBV2 and TRBJ1-3; tentatively, D is TRBD1 (5 bases). In germline, CDR1 is SNHLY, CDR2 FYNNEI. CDR3 size: 13 residues. Between the trimmed V and J ends, which lost 8 bases and 0 bases, there was a span of 8 bases. The chain's CDR3 is CASVGDSGNTIYF. Written as DNA, the CDR3 is TGTGCCAGCGTGGGGGACTCTGGAAACACCATATATTTT.

The rearrangement joins TRBV9 to TRBJ2-1; perhaps TRBD2 as D (6 bases). This CDR3 has 16 residues. CDR1 and CDR2 (germline): SGDLS, YYNGEE. V was shortened by 0 bases and J by 8 bases, with 18 bases between the two germline ends. Here the CDR3 reads CASSVAPGLLVDEQFF. CDR3 nucleotides: TGTGCCAGCAGCGTAGCTCCGGGACTCCTGGTGGATGAGCAGTTCTTC. Drawing the rest from reference TRBV9 and TRBJ2-1, the complete variable domain is DSGVTQTPKHLITATGQRVTLRCSPRSGDLSVYWYQQSLDQGLQFLIQYYNGEERAKGNILERFSAQQFPDLHSELNLSSLELGDSALYFCASSVAPGLLVDEQFFGPGTRLTVL.

The chain recombines TRBV2 with TRBJ1-3; D is undetermined. The V end lost 6 bases, the J end lost 3 bases, and 12 bases lay between the germline ends. The length of the CDR3 is 14 residues. Germline-derived CDR1 and CDR2 are SNHLY and FYNNEI. The CDR3 reads CASSPGLRGNTIYF. For the CDR3, the DNA is TGTGCCAGCAGCCCCGGGTTGCGTGGAAACACCATATATTTT.

The V and J genes are TRBV19 and TRBJ2-5, with TRBD1 matching over 8 bases. V lost 5 bases and J lost 4; bases outside the gene matches: 9. CDR1 is LNHDA and CDR2 is SQIVND in the germline V gene (reference sequence). The CDR3 covers 15 residues. The DNA for the CDR3 is TGTGCCAGTAGTCCCCCGGGACAGGTGAGAGAGACCCAGTACTTC. It specifies CASSPPGQVRETQYF.

In DNA form, the CDR3 reads TGTGCCAGCAGTTTTGGGCAGCTCTATGGCTACACCTTC. Protein: CASSFGQLYGYTF. V usage is TRBV28 and J usage is TRBJ1-2; D remains unclear. The V gene's germline CDR1 is MDHEN and CDR2 SYDVKM. Trimming left V 3 bases short and J 4 bases short, with 9 bases between. The CDR3 runs to 13 residues.

The chain carries TRBV28 and TRBJ2-7, with a tentative D call TRBD2 (7 bases). The germline V gene encodes CDR1 MDHEN and CDR2 SYDVKM. The CDR3 is 14 residues long. Deletions cut 6 bases from V and 2 bases from J, with 14 bases between. The CDR3 nucleotides read TGTGCCAGCAGCGTGGGGGGGGCCACCTACGAGCAGTACTTC. Its translation is CASSVGGATYEQYF.

The chain joins TRBV7-9 to TRBJ2-7, with D uncertain. Trimming removed 3 bases from V and 6 bases from J, with 9 bases in between. CDR1 and CDR2 (germline): SEHNR, FQNEAQ (reference sequence). This CDR3 contains 12 residues. CDR3 nucleotide sequence: TGTGCCAGCAGCTTCTGGGTCGGCGAGCAGTACTTC. Translation: CASSFWVGEQYF.

V usage is TRBV7-6 and J usage is TRBJ2-2; D is perhaps TRBD1 or TRBD2 (6 bases each). Germline CDR1 is SGHVS and CDR2 is FNYEAQ. The CDR3 has 14 amino acids. Trimming pared 8 bases from V and 1 base from J, leaving 11 bases between. Here the CDR3 DNA reads TGTGCCAGCGGCGGAGGGGGGAACACCGGGGAGCTGTTTTTT. Translation gives CASGGGGNTGELFF.